This passage covers 3 T cell receptor beta chains from one sample sequenced in a study of cytomegalovirus exposure and HLA in healthy donors (dated 2017 in TCRdb). Libraries were made using the immunoSEQ multiplex PCR assay. A mixture of 60 forward primers for TCR Vbeta segments and 13 reverse primers for TCR Jbeta segments was used in the multiplex PCR. The immuneACCESS repertoire file appears here via TCRdb, limited to in-frame rearrangements. These files lack a portion of the clones; in checked studies, under half of the deficit traces to unresolved V genes, and the cause of the others is not known. Here the sample has 120,000 or so clones; roughly 87% occur a single time. The top ten hold about 1.5% of the sample. Sequenced sample: PBMCs. All receptors derive from a woman younger than 35 in good health and CMV-seronegative.

The rearrangement joins TRBV7-6 to TRBJ2-2, with 10 bases aligning to TRBD1. V dropped 4 bases and J dropped 6; count of bases not matched to a gene: 11. The germline CDR1 and CDR2 sequences are SGHVS and FNYEAQ. CDR3 length: 17 amino acids. Here the CDR3 reads CASSSLTGGRLSGELFF. The CDR3 bases are TGTGCCAGCAGCTCCTTGACAGGGGGCCGGTTGTCCGGGGAGCTGTTTTTT. Filled out from reference TRBV7-6 and TRBJ2-2, the complete variable domain reads GAGVSQSPRYKVTKRGQDVALRCDPISGHVSLYWYRQALGQGPEFLTYFNYEAQQDKSGLPNDRFSAERPEGSISTLTIQRTEQRDSAMYRCASSSLTGGRLSGELFFGEGSRLTVL.

This clone was counted a few times. The chain combines TRBV19 with TRBJ1-6, with D hard to call. Per germline, CDR1 LNHDA and CDR2 SQIVND (reference sequence). The CDR3 sequence is 14 residues long. V was pared by 7 bases and J by 7 bases, with 14 bases between. CDR3 amino acids: CASTPAYGNSPLHF. In DNA, the CDR3 is TGTGCCAGTACTCCGGCGTACGGGAATTCACCCCTCCACTTT.

This clone was seen only once. The genes are TRBV30 and TRBJ2-3, with 10 bases that match TRBD1. CDR1 and CDR2 from the germline V gene are GTSNPN and SVGIG (reference sequence). Trimming removed 4 bases from V and 5 bases from J; junction bases left unmatched: 9. The CDR3 spans 15 residues. Written as DNA, the CDR3 is TGTGCCTGGATGGGTTGGGGACAGGGGAAAGATACGCAGTATTTT. Its translation: CAWMGWGQGKDTQYF.